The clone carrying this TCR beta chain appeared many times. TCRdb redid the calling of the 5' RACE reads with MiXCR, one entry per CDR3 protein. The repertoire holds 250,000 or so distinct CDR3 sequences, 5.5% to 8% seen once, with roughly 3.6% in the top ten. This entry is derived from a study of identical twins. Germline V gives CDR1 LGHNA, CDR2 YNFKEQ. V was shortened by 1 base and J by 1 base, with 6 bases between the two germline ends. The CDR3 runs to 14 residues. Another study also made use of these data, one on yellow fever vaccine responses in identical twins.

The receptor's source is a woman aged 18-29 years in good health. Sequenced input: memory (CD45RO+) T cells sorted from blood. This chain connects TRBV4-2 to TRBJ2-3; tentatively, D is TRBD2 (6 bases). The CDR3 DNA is TGTGCCAGCAGCCAAGGGGGGGGCACAGATACGCAGTATTTT. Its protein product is CASSQGGGTDTQYF.